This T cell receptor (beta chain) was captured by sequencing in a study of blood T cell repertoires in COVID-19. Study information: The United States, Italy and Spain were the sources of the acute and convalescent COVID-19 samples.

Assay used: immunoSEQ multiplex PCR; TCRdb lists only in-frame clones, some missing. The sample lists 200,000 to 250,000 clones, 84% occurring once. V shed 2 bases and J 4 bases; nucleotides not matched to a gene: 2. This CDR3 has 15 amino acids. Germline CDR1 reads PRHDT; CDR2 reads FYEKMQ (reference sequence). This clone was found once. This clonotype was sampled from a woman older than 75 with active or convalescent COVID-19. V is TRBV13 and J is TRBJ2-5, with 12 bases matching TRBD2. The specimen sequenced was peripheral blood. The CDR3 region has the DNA TGTGCCAGCAGCTTAAGACTAGCGGGGGCAGAGACCCAGTACTTC. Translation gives CASSLRLAGAETQYF.